This TCR beta chain came from a study of cytomegalovirus exposure and HLA in healthy donors. Study background: HLA-typed donors contributed some 83 million unique TCRs, which were held in an early data release. Points from the study as a whole: The records held CMV serostatus as the only immune exposure information. The study designated roughly 150 TCR beta chains cytomegalovirus-associated.

Germline CDR1 and CDR2: SGHNT and YYREEE (reference sequence). Between the trimmed V and J ends, which lost 2 bases and 4 bases, there was a span of 6 bases. The CDR3 runs to 12 residues. On this clone itself: Its matching antigen is unknown.

Primers: 60 Vbeta forward and 13 Jbeta reverse. Here immunoSEQ multiplex PCR was the method, and the copy in TCRdb shows in-frame clones only, minus some. The data hold more than 100,000 clones, with roughly 74% observed a single time. The chain carries TRBV5-4 and TRBJ2-5; no firm D call. The sequencing sample was made of PBMCs. The sequence came from a woman between 50 and 59 years old in good health and CMV-seropositive. The CDR3 region is CASSFPRETQYF. In nucleotides, the CDR3 is TGTGCCAGCAGCTTCCCCAGAGAGACCCAGTACTTC.